This T cell receptor (beta chain) emerged from a study of breast tumors, draining lymph nodes, adjacent tissues. This clonotype was seen ten or more times. Antigen specificity is unknown. TCRdb re-analysed the multiplex PCR reads in MiXCR, keeping a single row per CDR3 protein. The repertoire has more than 10,000 distinct CDR3 sequences, approximately 62% of them found once; the top ten carry roughly 49%. General observations from the study: Tumor TCR diversity was below lymph nodes but above nontumor tissue.

This receptor was taken from a female donor with breast cancer. Some clones in this sample may be carry-over from other donors' samples. The source material was tumor-adjacent breast tissue.

The chain's CDR3 is CASSVKGLAGGQDTQYF. CDR3 sequence (DNA): TGTGCCAGCAGCGTAAAGGGGCTAGCGGGAGGGCAAGATACGCAGTATTTT. The chain recombines TRBV9 with TRBJ2-3; 12 bases agree with TRBD2. Germline values: CDR1 SGDLS, CDR2 YYNGEE. Trimming removed 1 base from V and 5 bases from J; junction bases left unmatched: 8. CDR3 size: 17 residues.